These T cell receptor beta chains were read from a single sample in a study of OX40 agonist ivuxolimab in advanced cancers. Here immunoSEQ multiplex PCR was the method, and the copy in TCRdb shows in-frame clones only, minus some. The profile covers over 65,000 clones, with around 91% appearing a single time and 1.5% to 2% taken by the ten largest. This material consisted of CD4+ or CD8+ T cells sorted from blood, taken in a trial of the OX40 agonist ivuxolimab. These receptors came from an adult with an advanced solid tumor such as melanoma, head and neck, liver or kidney cancer. CDR3s include the opening cysteine and the closing phenylalanine or tryptophan. A D gene is named only where the DNA matches it firmly. Some rows have no size entry. The others give once, few or many, or a class for an expanded clone.

CDR3aa | CDR3nt | j_gene | abundance | v_gene | d_gene
CASSPRGVIEGEQFF | TGTGCCAGCAGCCCCAGGGGCGTGATCGAAGGGGAGCAGTTCTTC | TRBJ2-1 | . | TRBV11-2 | .
CASRTRTSGRNNEQFF | TGTGCCAGTAGGACACGGACTAGCGGGAGAAACAATGAGCAGTTCTTC | TRBJ2-1 | . | TRBV19 | TRBD2
CAISDLAENIQYF | TGTGCCATCAGTGATCTAGCGGAAAACATTCAGTACTTC | TRBJ2-4 | . | TRBV10-3 | TRBD2
CASSRTSGSTAIQYF | TGTGCCAGCAGCCGGACTAGCGGGAGCACAGCCATTCAGTACTTC | TRBJ2-4 | . | TRBV5-4 | TRBD2
CASSFPPSTGGFGGELFF | TGTGCCAGCAGTTTCCCACCCTCGACAGGGGGCTTCGGCGGGGAGCTGTTTTTT | TRBJ2-2 | . | TRBV28 | TRBD1
CASSLGLAGGGDEQFF | TGTGCCAGCAGCTTAGGACTAGCGGGGGGAGGGGATGAGCAGTTCTTC | TRBJ2-1 | . | TRBV11-3 | TRBD2
CASSLTGKGVGFSEAFF | TGTGCCAGCAGCTTGACAGGGAAGGGGGTGGGCTTCTCGGAAGCTTTCTTT | TRBJ1-1 | . | TRBV7-2 | TRBD1
CASSEINSNQPQHF | TGTGCCAGCAGTGAAATCAATAGCAATCAGCCCCAGCATTTT | TRBJ1-5 | . | TRBV2 | .
CASSLGTGYSGNTIYF | TGTGCCAGCAGTTTAGGGACAGGCTACTCTGGAAACACCATATATTTT | TRBJ1-3 | . | TRBV28 | TRBD1
CASSLGLGAGAQGIQYF | TGCGCCAGCAGCTTGGGCCTGGGCGCGGGGGCCCAGGGCATTCAGTACTTC | TRBJ2-4 | . | TRBV5-1 | .
CASSEDAGGAGELFF | TGTGCCAGCAGTGAAGATGCAGGGGGGGCCGGGGAGCTGTTTTTT | TRBJ2-2 | . | TRBV2 | .
CASRPLTKLNYGYTF | TGTGCCAGCAGACCTCTGACGAAACTTAACTATGGCTACACCTTC | TRBJ1-2 | . | TRBV28 | .
CASSLDRGPYNEQFF | TGTGCCAGCAGCTTAGACAGGGGCCCCTACAATGAGCAGTTCTTC | TRBJ2-1 | . | TRBV7-2 | TRBD1
CASDQGQAYNEQFF | TGTGCCAGCGATCAGGGACAGGCCTACAATGAGCAGTTCTTC | TRBJ2-1 | . | TRBV6-1 | TRBD1
CASSQGAAGELFF | TGTGCCAGCAGCCAGGGGGCGGCCGGGGAGCTGTTTTTT | TRBJ2-2 | . | TRBV7-2 | TRBD1
CASSQNTGPGHYGYTF | TGCGCCAGCAGCCAGAATACAGGGCCCGGACATTATGGCTACACCTTC | TRBJ1-2 | . | TRBV4-3 | .
CASRVTQWDQPQHF | TGTGCCAGCAGGGTGACCCAATGGGATCAGCCCCAGCATTTT | TRBJ1-5 | once | TRBV6-6 | .
CASSRYGQGSYGYTF | TGTGCCAGTAGTAGATATGGACAGGGCAGCTATGGCTACACCTTC | TRBJ1-2 | . | TRBV19 | TRBD1
CASSVVSGGLETQYF | TGTGCCAGCAGCGTAGTGTCGGGGGGGCTTGAGACCCAGTACTTC | TRBJ2-5 | . | TRBV9 | TRBD2
CASSLLSLSGNTIYF | TGTGCCAGCAGCTTACTAAGTCTCTCTGGAAACACCATATATTTT | TRBJ1-3 | . | TRBV11-3 | .
CASSFEGDQPQHF | TGCGCCAGCAGCTTCGAGGGGGACCAGCCCCAGCATTTT | TRBJ1-5 | once | TRBV5-1 | .
CASSLAGRNGYTF | TGTGCCAGCAGCTTAGCGGGGAGGAATGGCTACACCTTC | TRBJ1-2 | . | TRBV7-2 | .
CASSTWGGGAYEQYF | TGTGCCAGCAGCACTTGGGGGGGCGGAGCCTACGAGCAGTACTTC | TRBJ2-7 | . | TRBV11-3 | .
CASSITGASRSYNEQFF | TGTGCCAGTAGTATAACGGGGGCTTCTCGCTCCTACAATGAGCAGTTCTTC | TRBJ2-1 | few | TRBV19 | .